This T cell receptor beta chain emerged from a study of T-cell memory formation after mild COVID-19. Background on the study: Clusters were largely donor specific. Study results and caveats: The main location of contracting CD4+ clones was CM and EM, and that of contracting CD8+ clones was EMRA. Clones contracting across day 15 to 85 had a balanced CD4/CD8 profile; later expanding clones leaned CD4+.

TCR alpha and TCR beta cDNA libraries carrying sample barcodes and UMIs were produced by 5'RACE using constant-segment primers. Each CDR3 protein is one row after TCRdb ran MiXCR on the 5' RACE reads. Of 300,000 to 350,000 distinct CDR3 sequences listed, over 10% are singletons. This CDR3 is built from 15 residues. V lost 3 bases, J lost 0 bases, and 2 bases stayed unmatched. CDR1 is SGHTA and CDR2 is FQGNSA in the germline V gene. Comment on this clonotype: Its matching antigen is unknown.

The origin of this receptor is a man between 18 and 29 years old who had mild COVID-19 (a few samples of this study predate the infection). Cell type and time point are not known. The sample consisted of PBMCs or a T cell subset sorted from them (not recorded which). The chain combines TRBV7-2 with TRBJ2-5, with 9 nucleotides matching TRBD2. CDR3 sequence reads: CASSFQRGDQETQYF. For the CDR3, the DNA is TGTGCCAGCAGCTTTCAGCGGGGGGACCAAGAGACCCAGTACTTC.